This is a list of T cell receptor beta chains from one sample in a study of CD8 T cells in ankylosing spondylitis. MiXCR, run by TCRdb on the 5' RACE reads, gives a single entry per CDR3 protein. The data show 250,000 to 350,000 distinct CDR3 sequences, roughly 20% seen once. Sequences were obtained from blood, either unsorted or a sorted T cell fraction (not recorded which). The source is a male donor with ankylosing spondylitis or in good health (not recorded which). Each CDR3 is given with its conserved first and last residue. Each record gives: D gene, J gene, V gene, CDR3 protein. The D gene is left open where the match is weak.

>NA|TRBJ1-1|TRBV20-1
CSARDLRVRTGMNTEAFF
>NA|TRBJ2-5|TRBV5-1
CASSLVGATQETQYF
>NA|TRBJ2-3|TRBV9
CASSVQTGTDTQYF
>NA|TRBJ2-5|TRBV21-1
CASSPRSGLAGRGKETQYF
>NA|TRBJ1-5|TRBV24-1
CATSDNQGSNQPQHF
>NA|TRBJ1-5|TRBV28
CASGALSQPQHF
>NA|TRBJ2-3|TRBV20-1
CSAQTGADTQYF
>TRBD1|TRBJ2-2|TRBV10-2
CASSGTGGFGELFF
>NA|TRBJ2-5|TRBV18
CASSPGTPRETQYF
>NA|TRBJ2-3|TRBV10-2
CAIGGDTQYF
>NA|TRBJ2-1|TRBV5-1
CASSPRPDSSLANF
>NA|TRBJ2-3|TRBV27
CASSLLSLDTQYF
>TRBD1|TRBJ1-1|TRBV6-6
CASGPQGATEAFF
>NA|TRBJ1-5|TRBV2
CASRIGGPQHF
>TRBD1|TRBJ1-6|TRBV12-3/TRBV12-4
CASSPAGQVASPLHF
>TRBD1|TRBJ2-5|TRBV5-1
CASSDSGQGEETQYF
>TRBD1|TRBJ1-4|TRBV2
CASRRDRGTNEKLFF
>TRBD2|TRBJ2-5|TRBV12-3/TRBV12-4
CASSSTSGGSGETQYF
>NA|TRBJ2-1|TRBV15
CATSRAGGVGTEQFF
>NA|TRBJ2-1|TRBV14
CASSLGATARANEQFF
>TRBD1|TRBJ2-6|TRBV25-1
CASSAQGPGANVLTF
>NA|TRBJ1-5|TRBV2
CASSAATGAGNQPQHF
>TRBD1|TRBJ2-5|TRBV2
CASSARQGAIQETQYF
>TRBD1|TRBJ1-5|TRBV6-2/TRBV6-3
CASGQGFNQPQHF
>TRBD2|TRBJ2-1|TRBV7-7
CASSPPGLARNEQFF
>NA|TRBJ2-4|TRBV12-3/TRBV12-4
CASSLGFHAKNIQYF
>TRBD2|TRBJ2-5|TRBV12-3/TRBV12-4
CASRVAGVLVETQYF
>NA|TRBJ2-3|TRBV7-6
CASRQRVQDTDTQYF
>TRBD2|TRBJ2-1|TRBV28
CASSLMASGGYNEQFF
>TRBD2|TRBJ2-2|TRBV10-2
CASNKLAGGANTGALFF
>TRBD1|TRBJ1-5|TRBV6-1
CASSIQGQGAFQPQHF
>NA|TRBJ2-6|TRBV12-3/TRBV12-4
CASSWSGGSGANVLTF
>TRBD2|TRBJ2-5|TRBV5-5
CASSLSAGTQETQYF
>TRBD2|TRBJ2-1|TRBV9
CASSPRIAGGNEQFF
>NA|TRBJ1-2|TRBV12-3/TRBV12-4
CASSNQWTGYTF
>NA|TRBJ2-3|TRBV4-1
CASSQDLGGPTDTQYF
>NA|TRBJ2-2|TRBV5-1
CASIRDLNTGELFF
>NA|TRBJ2-1|TRBV12-3/TRBV12-4
CASSLWSDDEQFF
>NA|TRBJ2-1|TRBV6-2/TRBV6-3
CASSYLGPVPNEQFF
>TRBD1|TRBJ1-6|TRBV28
CASSFFGQGNSPLHF
>NA|TRBJ2-3|TRBV12-3/TRBV12-4
CASRTTVGTQYF
>NA|TRBJ2-5|TRBV20-1
CSARDVETQHF
>TRBD2|TRBJ2-1|TRBV20-1
CSASSGGAIEQFF
>TRBD1|TRBJ1-5|TRBV7-2
CASSLGFDRADQPQHF
>NA|TRBJ2-2|TRBV12-3/TRBV12-4
CASSWAGAGAGELFF
>NA|TRBJ2-3|TRBV20-1
CSAMEFDTQYF